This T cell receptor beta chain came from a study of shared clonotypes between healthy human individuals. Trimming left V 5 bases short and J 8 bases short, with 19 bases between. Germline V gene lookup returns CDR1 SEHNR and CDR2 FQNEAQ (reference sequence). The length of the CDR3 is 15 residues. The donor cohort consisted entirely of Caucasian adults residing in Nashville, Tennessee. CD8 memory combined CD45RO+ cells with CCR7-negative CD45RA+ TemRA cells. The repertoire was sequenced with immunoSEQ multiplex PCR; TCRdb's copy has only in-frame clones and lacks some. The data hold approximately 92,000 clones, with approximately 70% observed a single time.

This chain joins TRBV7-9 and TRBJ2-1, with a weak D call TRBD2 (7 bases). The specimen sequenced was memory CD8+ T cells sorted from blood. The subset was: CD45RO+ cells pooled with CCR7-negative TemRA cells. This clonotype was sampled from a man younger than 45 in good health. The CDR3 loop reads CASSLRGQTIDEQFF. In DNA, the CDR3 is TGTGCCAGCAGCCTGCGGGGGCAGACCATCGATGAGCAGTTCTTC.